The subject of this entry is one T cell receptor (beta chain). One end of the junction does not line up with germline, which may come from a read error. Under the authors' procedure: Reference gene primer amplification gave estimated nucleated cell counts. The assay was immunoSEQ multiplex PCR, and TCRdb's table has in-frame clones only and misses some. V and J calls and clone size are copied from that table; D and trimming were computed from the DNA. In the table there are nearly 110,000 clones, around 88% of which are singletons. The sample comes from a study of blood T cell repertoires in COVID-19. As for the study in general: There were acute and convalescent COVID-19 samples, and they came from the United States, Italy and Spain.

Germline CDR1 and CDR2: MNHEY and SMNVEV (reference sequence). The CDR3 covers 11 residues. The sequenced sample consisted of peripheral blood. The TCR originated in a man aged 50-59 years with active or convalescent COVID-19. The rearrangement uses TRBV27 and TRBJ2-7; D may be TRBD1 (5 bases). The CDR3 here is CASSLGPCPNF. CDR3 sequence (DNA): TGTGCCAGCAGCCTGGGGCCTTGCCCTAACTTC.